This T cell receptor beta chain came from a study of human T cells and chemical hapten exposure. Study-level background: The study traced per-sample TCR yield variation mainly to small differences in pooled library volumes.

In this sample, this clonotype turned up many times. The antigen remains undetermined. This CDR3 comprises 15 residues. Germline CDR1 SNHLY, CDR2 FYNNEI. V lost 7 bases and J lost 7; bases outside the gene matches: 8. The time point was: healthy volunteer bleed at 6 weeks. Total RNA was isolated from whole blood that had not been fractionated. The study, taken as a whole, reports: High-frequency TCRs, those above 1 in 1000, stayed the same after DPC sensitization.

What the library attached to individual cDNA molecules were unique molecular identifiers. Each CDR3 protein is one row after TCRdb ran MiXCR on the RACE reads. The sample lists 60,000 to 90,000 distinct CDR3 sequences, over 6.5% occurring once. Specimen: whole blood. This TCR was recovered from a female donor in good health. Some clones in this sample may be carry-over from other donors' samples. V and J are TRBV2 and TRBJ2-3, with 13 positions matching TRBD2. CDR3 region: CASNKLAGGQYTQYF. CDR3 nucleotide sequence: TGTGCCAGCAATAAACTAGCGGGGGGGCAATATACGCAGTATTTT.